This T cell receptor (beta chain) was found in a study of blood T cell repertoires in COVID-19. Across the whole study: The United States, Italy and Spain supplied acute and convalescent COVID-19 samples. PBMCs, B-cell-depleted T cells, or T cells provided the cDNA or gDNA that made up the material.

The data were produced by immunoSEQ multiplex PCR, yet TCRdb's version contains in-frame clones alone and is incomplete. In the table there are roughly 330,000 clones, approximately 87% of which are singletons. This CDR3 has 13 residues. CDR1 is LGHDT and CDR2 is YNNKEL in the germline V gene (reference sequence). The J segment lost 6 bases and the V segment lost 3 bases, leaving 3 bases of the junction unmatched. Recovered status applied to Cohort 3 donors who had two consecutive negative PCRs. It also applied to those with clearance or with symptom resolution. Sequencing was carried out using PBMCs or T cells enriched from blood (not recorded which). This TCR derives from a woman aged 25 to 39 who had recovered from COVID-19. The chain combines TRBV3-1 (or the pseudogene TRBV3-2) with TRBJ1-1; TRBD1 aligns across 8 bases. CDR3 bases: TGTGCCAGCAGCCAGGACAGGGACGCTGAAGCTTTCTTT. The encoded protein is CASSQDRDAEAFF.